The 23 T cell receptor beta chains below come from one sample, sequenced in a study of blood T cell repertoires in COVID-19 (dated by TCRdb to the early 2020s). Library construction relied on the immunoSEQ multiplex PCR assay. This is the immuneACCESS table as TCRdb keeps it, with only in-frame sequences that have V and J called. A part of the clones is gone; compared with another copy, unresolved V genes explain less than half, and the rest is unexplained. The table for this sample lists roughly 150,000 clones; around 90% of them were counted only once. The ten largest clones represent 15% to 20% of the sample. The sample was peripheral blood. Receptors originate from a man aged 60-69 years with active or convalescent COVID-19.

In its sample, this clone was seen once. Written as DNA, the CDR3 is TGTGCCAGCAGAATAAGACTAGATACGCAGTATTTT. This encodes CASRIRLDTQYF. The chain is built from TRBV11-2 and TRBJ2-3; no clear D. V dropped 6 bases and J dropped 5 bases, with 9 bases sitting between them. This CDR3 has 12 residues. The germline gives CDR1 SGHAT, CDR2 FQNNGV.

The chain joins TRBV10-3 to TRBJ1-1; 8 nucleotides line up with TRBD1. The CDR3 covers 13 residues. Germline V gene sequence: CDR1 ENHRY, CDR2 SYGVKD. V shed 5 bases and J 3 bases; nucleotides not matched to a gene: 2. The CDR3 spells CAISKTGDTEAFF. In DNA, the CDR3 is TGTGCCATCAGTAAGACAGGGGACACTGAAGCTTTCTTT.

The gene calls are TRBV10-2 and TRBJ2-7; 9 bases align to TRBD2. In germline, CDR1 is WSHSY, CDR2 SAAADI. V lost 7 bases and J lost 0; bases outside the gene matches: 4. This CDR3 is built from 14 residues. CDR3 coding DNA: TGCGCCAGCACCGGCGGGAGGGCCTCCTACGAGCAGTACTTC. This sequence encodes CASTGGRASYEQYF.

V is TRBV7-9 and J is TRBJ1-2; 8 bases fit TRBD1. The CDR3 runs 17 residues. The J segment lost 0 bases and the V segment lost 5 bases, leaving 11 bases of the junction unmatched. In germline, CDR1 is SEHNR, CDR2 FQNEAQ (reference sequence). The CDR3 DNA sequence: TGTGCCAGCAGCCAGGGGACCGGACAGGGATCTAACTATGGCTACACCTTC. Protein sequence: CASSQGTGQGSNYGYTF.

The chain is built from TRBV3-1 (or the pseudogene TRBV3-2) and TRBJ1-2; 7 nucleotides line up with TRBD1. The CDR3 is 17 amino acids. The V and J ends lost 0 bases and 5 bases, in that order; junction bases with no gene match: 12. The germline CDR1 and CDR2 sequences are LGHDT and YNNKEL (reference sequence). The CDR3 sequence is CASSQDLVTGSGYGYTF. CDR3 nucleotide sequence: TGTGCCAGCAGCCAAGATCTGGTGACAGGGAGTGGGTATGGCTACACCTTC.

This chain links TRBV7-9 with TRBJ1-1; possible D gene TRBD1, 5 bases. The germline CDR1 and CDR2 sequences are SEHNR and FQNEAQ (reference sequence). Trimming left V 4 bases short and J 0 bases short, with 12 bases between. The CDR3 extends over 15 amino acids. The CDR3 reads CASSSRQYMNTEAFF. In DNA, the CDR3 is TGTGCCAGCAGCTCAAGACAGTACATGAACACTGAAGCTTTCTTT.

A word on this clone: Other DNA sequences in this sample translate to the same CDR3. This chain links TRBV3-1 (or the pseudogene TRBV3-2) with TRBJ1-5; maybe TRBD1 (5 bases). Germline V gene sequence: CDR1 LGHDT, CDR2 YNNKEL (reference sequence). The CDR3 length is 13 residues. The germline V and J ends were trimmed by 0 bases and 6 bases, with 6 bases remaining between them. CDR3 nucleotides: TGTGCCAGCAGCCAAGATAGGGGTCAGCCCCAGCATTTT. The encoded protein is CASSQDRGQPQHF.

This clone was found once. The CDR3 reads CASKGPFSGANVLTF. The CDR3 bases are TGTGCCAGCAAGGGGCCCTTCTCTGGGGCCAACGTCCTGACTTTC. The rearrangement uses TRBV28 and TRBJ2-6; D possibly corresponds to TRBD1 (5 bases). Germline assignment: CDR1 MDHEN and CDR2 SYDVKM. The CDR3 spans 15 residues. Trimming removed 7 bases from V and 0 bases from J, with 10 bases in between.

This rearrangement joins TRBV4-1 to TRBJ2-7; 8 bases are shared with TRBD1. The CDR3 runs to 16 residues. Germline V gives CDR1 MGHRA, CDR2 YSYEKL. After removal of 3 bases from V and 2 bases from J, the junction contained 9 bases not matched to a gene. The CDR3 DNA is TGCGCCAGCAGCCACGGTCCGGGACAGGCCACCTACGAGCAGTACTTC. Its protein is CASSHGPGQATYEQYF.

This clone was found once. CDR3 loop: CASSYGSRQGDRNEQFF. The CDR3 region has the DNA TGTGCCAGCAGCTATGGGTCCAGACAGGGGGATCGCAATGAGCAGTTCTTC. V gene TRBV7-8 combines with J gene TRBJ2-1, with TRBD1 identical over 9 bases. V shed 4 bases, J shed 6 bases, and the junction held 13 bases outside the gene matches. This CDR3 is built from 17 residues. The germline V gene has CDR1 SGHVS and CDR2 FQNEAQ.

In its sample, this clone was seen a few times. CDR3 sequence reads: CASSDQGDTQYF. The CDR3 DNA reads as TGTGCCAGTAGTGACCAGGGAGATACGCAGTATTTT. This chain uses TRBV19 with TRBJ2-3; D perhaps matches TRBD1 (5 bases). Germline values: CDR1 LNHDA, CDR2 SQIVND (reference sequence). The CDR3 covers 12 residues. V was cut by 5 bases and J by 5 bases, with 8 bases left in between.

A few counts support this clone. The chain uses TRBV21-1 and TRBJ2-7; the D segment call TRBD1 is taken from the table without a DNA check. TRBV21-1 corresponds to a pseudogene. This CDR3 spans 14 amino acids. The CDR3 region is CASSKEVQGHEQYF. CDR3 DNA: TGTGCCAGCAGCAAAGAAGTCCAGGGCCACGAGCAGTACTTC.

The table lists this clone with a count of one. The chain links TRBV2 to TRBJ2-7; 10 bases line up with TRBD2. CDR1 is SNHLY and CDR2 is FYNNEI in the germline V gene. Trimming took 4 bases from V and 7 from J; bases not matched to a gene: 7. This CDR3 has 14 residues. The CDR3 spells CASSGSGGAKEQYF. DNA for the CDR3: TGTGCCAGCAGTGGCAGCGGGGGGGCCAAGGAGCAGTACTTC.

The chain links TRBV10-2 to TRBJ2-1; D is possibly TRBD2 (5 bases). Trimming took 8 bases from V and 4 from J, leaving 15 bases between them. There are 14 residues in the CDR3. Germline V CDR1 and CDR2: WSHSY, SAAADI. For the CDR3, the DNA is TGCGCCAGCTTTTACTCGCGGGTATACAATGAGCAGTTCTTC. Its translation is CASFYSRVYNEQFF.

This clone was detected a few times. The V and J genes are TRBV5-1 and TRBJ2-5; D remains ambiguous. The CDR3 runs 16 residues. The germline gives CDR1 SGHRS, CDR2 YFSETQ. Trimming left V 0 bases short and J 7 bases short, with 19 bases between. CDR3 coding DNA: TGCGCCAGCAGCTTGGTTGGTACAGAGTCTCTCGGGACCCAGTACTTC. Its translation is CASSLVGTESLGTQYF.

The J gene is TRBJ1-4, the V gene TRBV6-5; TRBD1 aligns across 7 bases. The CDR3 runs to 16 residues. V gave up 2 bases and J gave up 2 bases; unmatched junction bases: 5. CDR1 is MNHEY, CDR2 SVGAGI, per germline. The CDR3 nucleotides are TGTGCCAGCAGTTACGTAGGGGGCGCGACTAATGAAAAACTGTTTTTT. The encoded protein is CASSYVGGATNEKLFF.

This clone has only one observation. CDR3 loop: CASSVIESETQYF. Written as DNA, the CDR3 is TGTGCCAGCAGCGTTATAGAGAGCGAGACCCAGTACTTC. The J gene is TRBJ2-5, the V gene TRBV25-1, with D unresolved. Per germline, CDR1 MGHDK and CDR2 SYGVNS. Trimming shortened V by 6 bases and J by 5 bases, and 13 bases separated the two germline ends. The CDR3 has 13 amino acids.

CDR3 loop: CAGVEQGLDASYTF. In DNA, the CDR3 is TGTGCCGGTGTAGAACAGGGTCTTGATGCGAGCTACACCTTC. The chain carries TRBV6-5 and TRBJ1-2; D may be TRBD1 (6 bases). CDR1 and CDR2 from the germline V gene are MNHEY and SVGAGI. V was shortened by 11 bases and J by 9 bases, with 25 bases between the two germline ends. This CDR3 is 14 amino acids long.

The chain is built from TRBV9 and TRBJ1-2; D is ambiguous. This CDR3 has 13 residues. CDR1 and CDR2 (germline): SGDLS, YYNGEE. V was clipped by 0 bases and J by 3 bases, with 6 bases between them. CDR3 DNA: TGTGCCAGCAGCGTAGCCCGAGACTATGGCTACACCTTC. It is translated as CASSVARDYGYTF.

The table lists this clone with a count of one. The genes are TRBV10-3 and TRBJ2-4, with TRBD1 identical over 11 bases. Germline V gene data show CDR1 as ENHRY and CDR2 as SYGVKD. V trimming: 5 bases; J trimming: 9 bases; junction bases outside the gene matches: 12. The CDR3 extends over 16 amino acids. This CDR3 reads CAISKAPGQGVGIQYF. Here the CDR3 DNA reads TGTGCCATCAGTAAAGCTCCGGGACAGGGGGTTGGCATTCAGTACTTC.

The chain recombines TRBV13 with TRBJ1-2, with D unclear. The CDR3 runs 16 residues. Germline V lookup: CDR1 PRHDT, CDR2 FYEKMQ (reference sequence). The germline V and J ends were trimmed by 0 bases and 4 bases, with 15 bases remaining between them. The CDR3 spells CASSLGLAATGYGYTF. The CDR3 nucleotides are TGTGCCAGCAGCTTAGGGCTGGCAGCGACGGGCTATGGCTACACCTTC.

The chain couples TRBV12-3 or TRBV12-4 to TRBJ2-2; D is undetermined. The CDR3 has 12 residues. The germline V and J ends were trimmed by 1 base and 7 bases, with 4 bases remaining between them. CDR3 region: CASSLGSGELFF. Written as DNA, the CDR3 is TGTGCCAGCAGTTTAGGTAGCGGGGAGCTGTTTTTT.

This chain uses TRBV5-1 with TRBJ1-2; D is possibly TRBD1 (6 bases). Germline CDR1 SGHRS, CDR2 YFSETQ. Trimming removed 3 bases at V and 7 bases at J, with 10 bases between. The CDR3 runs to 12 residues. The CDR3 nucleotides read TGCGCCAGCAGCTATCAGGGGCCTGGCTACACCTTC. This encodes CASSYQGPGYTF. Complete variable domain (other parts from reference TRBV5-1 and TRBJ1-2): KAGVTQTPRYLIKTRGQQVTLSCSPISGHRSVSWYQQTPGQGLQFLFEYFSETQRNKGNFPGRFSGRQFSNSRSEMNVSTLELGDSALYLCASSYQGPGYTFGSGTRLTVV.